Listed below are T cell receptor beta chains from one sample, sequenced in a study of blood T cell repertoires in COVID-19. Here immunoSEQ multiplex PCR was the method, and the copy in TCRdb shows in-frame clones only, minus some. The data show around 67,000 clones, approximately 82% seen once. Sequencing used peripheral blood. Every receptor here comes from an elderly man with active COVID-19. Both conserved end residues are part of each CDR3. Each record gives: V gene, J gene, D gene, clone size, CDR3 DNA, CDR3 protein. The D gene is left open where the match is weak. Expanded clones are given a class, and other clones once, few, many or no size at all.

v_gene: TRBV10-3
j_gene: TRBJ2-7
d_gene: .
abundance: .
CDR3nt: TGTGCCATCAGTGATATGGGGGGGGCGGCTCACGAGCAGTACTTC
CDR3aa: CAISDMGGAAHEQYF

v_gene: TRBV5-4
j_gene: TRBJ1-6
d_gene: TRBD1
abundance: .
CDR3nt: TGTGCCAGCAGCCCCCGACAGGGGTATAATTCACCCCTCCACTTT
CDR3aa: CASSPRQGYNSPLHF

v_gene: TRBV24-1
j_gene: TRBJ2-7
d_gene: .
abundance: .
CDR3nt: TGTGCCAGAAGACAGTCGAGATCCTACGAGCAGTACTTC
CDR3aa: CARRQSRSYEQYF

v_gene: TRBV19
j_gene: TRBJ1-3
d_gene: .
abundance: .
CDR3nt: TGTGTCTCGGGCCCAGGGTCCTCTGGAAACACCATATATTTT
CDR3aa: CVSGPGSSGNTIYF

v_gene: TRBV6-4
j_gene: TRBJ2-2
d_gene: TRBD1
abundance: .
CDR3nt: TGTGCCAGCAGTGACTCAAACCACAGGGGTGGCGGGGAGCTGTTTTTT
CDR3aa: CASSDSNHRGGGELFF

v_gene: TRBV19
j_gene: TRBJ1-5
d_gene: .
abundance: .
CDR3nt: TGTGCCAGTAGACCAGCCGGAGTTCTTAGCAATCAGCCCCAGCATTTT
CDR3aa: CASRPAGVLSNQPQHF

v_gene: TRBV28
j_gene: TRBJ1-1
d_gene: .
abundance: .
CDR3nt: TGTGCCAGCAGTGACAGGTTGAACACTGAAGCTTTCTTT
CDR3aa: CASSDRLNTEAFF

v_gene: TRBV4-3
j_gene: TRBJ1-5
d_gene: TRBD1
abundance: .
CDR3nt: TGCGCCAGCAGCCTGAGGACAGGGAGTCAGCCCCAGCATTTT
CDR3aa: CASSLRTGSQPQHF

v_gene: TRBV5-1
j_gene: TRBJ1-6
d_gene: TRBD1
abundance: .
CDR3nt: TGCGCCAGCAGCCCGCGGACAGGGGATTCCTATAATTCACCCCTCCACTTT
CDR3aa: CASSPRTGDSYNSPLHF

v_gene: TRBV20-1
j_gene: TRBJ1-1
d_gene: .
abundance: few
CDR3nt: TGCAGTGCGCGTCCGGGGGGTGAAGCTTTCTTT
CDR3aa: CSARPGGEAFF

v_gene: TRBV11-1
j_gene: TRBJ2-5
d_gene: .
abundance: .
CDR3nt: TGTGCCAGCAGCACGACGGGCCAAGAGACCCAGTACTTC
CDR3aa: CASSTTGQETQYF

v_gene: TRBV2
j_gene: TRBJ1-5
d_gene: .
abundance: .
CDR3nt: TGTGCCAGCTCTCAACTAGTACAGGGATCTCAGCCCCAGCATTTT
CDR3aa: CASSQLVQGSQPQHF

v_gene: TRBV6-9
j_gene: TRBJ2-1
d_gene: TRBD1
abundance: .
CDR3nt: TGTGCCAGCAGTTCGACAGGGGGGGATCAACAGTTCTTC
CDR3aa: CASSSTGGDQQFF

v_gene: TRBV2
j_gene: TRBJ2-7
d_gene: .
abundance: once
CDR3nt: TGTGCCAGCAGTGTCCAGGGGACCTACGAGCAGTACTTC
CDR3aa: CASSVQGTYEQYF

v_gene: TRBV9
j_gene: TRBJ2-1
d_gene: .
abundance: once
CDR3nt: TGTGCCAGCAGCCCTTTAACAGGCCTCAATGAGCAGTTCTTC
CDR3aa: CASSPLTGLNEQFF

v_gene: TRBV9
j_gene: TRBJ1-5
d_gene: .
abundance: .
CDR3nt: TGTGCCAGCAGCGTAGATGGAGGCCCTCAGCCCCAGCATTTT
CDR3aa: CASSVDGGPQPQHF

v_gene: TRBV6-1
j_gene: TRBJ1-5
d_gene: .
abundance: few
CDR3nt: TGTGCCAGCAGTGAACTGCCCCAGCATTTT
CDR3aa: CASSELPQHF

v_gene: TRBV15
j_gene: TRBJ2-5
d_gene: .
abundance: .
CDR3nt: TGTGCCACCAGCAGGTACGAAGTGACTCGTAAAGAGACCCAGTACTTC
CDR3aa: CATSRYEVTRKETQYF

v_gene: TRBV4-1
j_gene: TRBJ2-7
d_gene: TRBD1
abundance: .
CDR3nt: TGCGCCAGCAGCCTTACGACAGGGGGAGTGTACGAGCAGTACTTC
CDR3aa: CASSLTTGGVYEQYF

v_gene: TRBV20-1
j_gene: TRBJ2-2
d_gene: TRBD1
abundance: .
CDR3nt: TGCAGTGCTAGTAAGGGGGCGTGGGCCGGGGAGCTGTTTTTT
CDR3aa: CSASKGAWAGELFF

v_gene: TRBV30
j_gene: TRBJ2-1
d_gene: TRBD1
abundance: once
CDR3nt: TGTGCCTGGAGCTTAGGGACAGGGGGTGTCGATGAGCAGTTCTTC
CDR3aa: CAWSLGTGGVDEQFF

v_gene: TRBV7-9
j_gene: TRBJ2-7
d_gene: .
abundance: .
CDR3nt: TGTGCCAGCAGCCTATCCTACGAGCAGTACTTC
CDR3aa: CASSLSYEQYF

v_gene: TRBV6-5
j_gene: TRBJ2-7
d_gene: .
abundance: .
CDR3nt: TGTGCCAGCATCGCAGAGGGGCAGGGGATCCACGAGCAGTACTTC
CDR3aa: CASIAEGQGIHEQYF

v_gene: TRBV19
j_gene: TRBJ2-7
d_gene: .
abundance: .
CDR3nt: TGTGCCAGTAGTATAGGCCGGGACTACGAGCAGTACTTC
CDR3aa: CASSIGRDYEQYF

v_gene: TRBV30
j_gene: TRBJ1-4
d_gene: TRBD1
abundance: .
CDR3nt: TGTGCCTGGAACTTGGGTTCAGGGGGCCGCGAAAAACTGTTTTTT
CDR3aa: CAWNLGSGGREKLFF

v_gene: TRBV9
j_gene: TRBJ2-2
d_gene: TRBD2
abundance: .
CDR3nt: TGTGCCAGCAGCGTGGGACTAGCCAGCGGGGAGCTGTTTTTT
CDR3aa: CASSVGLASGELFF

v_gene: TRBV10-3
j_gene: TRBJ2-1
d_gene: .
abundance: .
CDR3nt: TGTGCCATCAGTGGACCTGGTCGGGGTAACAATGAGCAGTTCTTC
CDR3aa: CAISGPGRGNNEQFF

v_gene: TRBV2
j_gene: TRBJ2-3
d_gene: TRBD2
abundance: .
CDR3nt: TGTGCCACCGTGGGGGGGGATACGCAGTATTTT
CDR3aa: CATVGGDTQYF